Described below is a single T cell receptor (beta chain) sequence and its context. Its antigen has not been determined. There are no base qualities to consult, and no much larger clone falls within one base. Receptor amplification or capture employed the immunoSEQ multiplex PCR assay. TCRdb retrieved this table from immuneACCESS and kept in-frame rearrangements only. Not all clones are present; in checked studies, unresolved V genes account for under half, and no reason is known for the remainder. For this sample there are about 120,000 clones; 85% to 95% appear just once. The top ten hold roughly 2.6% of the sample. The data are from a study of control samples from healthy donors and cancer patients (dated by TCRdb to 2018 to 2021). The junction shows trimming of 6 bases on V and 0 bases on J, and the gene matches do not reach 4 bases of it. The CDR3 spans 16 residues, from the cysteine through the phenylalanine. CDR3 DNA only is kept here, 48 bases in frame from base 1. CDR1 and CDR2 are read off the germline V gene (reference sequence) as LNHDA and SQIVND.

The sequenced material came from blood. The TCR was taken from a man younger than 45 in good health. The sequence links TRBV19 to TRBJ2-6, with TRBD1 identical over 8 junction bases. DNA sequence: TGTGCCAGTAGCCTGACAGGGGTCTCTGGGGCCAACGTCCTGACTTTC. Its translation reads: CASSLTGVSGANVLTF.